The 8 T cell receptor beta chains listed next were all sequenced from one sample in a study of blood T cells in healthy people across ages. For the second PCR, which ran for about 7 to 11 cycles, a sample-barcoded 5' primer and a J-beta primer mix were used. One entry per CDR3 protein, called by TCRdb with MiXCR from the 5' RACE reads. The sample has 500,000 to 650,000 distinct CDR3 sequences; around a quarter are singletons. A further study also used this sample, focusing on T cells of mothers and their children.

The specimen sequenced was blood. The receptors come from a boy younger than 10 in good health.

The chain is built from TRBV11-2 and TRBJ2-7; D unclear. V was trimmed by 1 base and J by 7 bases, leaving 17 bases between them. The germline CDR1 and CDR2 sequences are SGHAT and FQNNGV. CDR3 length: 15 residues. The CDR3 region is CASSLVGVSSREQYF. In nucleotides, the CDR3 is TGTGCCAGCAGCTTAGTTGGCGTGAGCTCGAGAGAGCAGTACTTC.

J is TRBJ1-4 and V is TRBV20-1, with TRBD1 identical over 8 bases. Trimming took 0 bases from V and 8 from J; bases not matched to a gene: 5. Per the germline V gene, CDR1 is DFQATT and CDR2 is SNEGSKA (reference sequence). This CDR3 comprises 14 residues. The CDR3 here is CSARDDRGREKLFF. Written as DNA, the CDR3 is TGCAGTGCTAGAGATGACAGGGGTCGGGAAAAACTGTTTTTT.

This clonotype showed up just a few times. The chain employs TRBV30 and TRBJ1-5; unclear D gene. This CDR3 is built from 13 residues. The V end lost 1 base, the J end lost 6 bases, and 10 bases lay between the germline ends. CDR1 is GTSNPN, CDR2 SVGIG, per germline (reference sequence). DNA of the CDR3: TGTGCCTGGAGTGAAATAGGGAGTCAGCCCCAGCATTTT. This encodes CAWSEIGSQPQHF.

The chain is built from TRBV6-6 and TRBJ2-5, with 7 bases identical to TRBD2. The J call may be incorrect, as the DNA end agrees better with TRBJ2-1. The CDR3 extends over 14 amino acids. Germline V lookup: CDR1 MNHNY, CDR2 SVGAGI (reference sequence). The CDR3 region is CASSKGREVDEQFF. The DNA of the CDR3 is TGTGCCAGCAGTAAGGGACGGGAGGTCGATGAGCAGTTCTTC.

The genes are TRBV30 and TRBJ1-4; the D gene is possibly TRBD1 (5 bases). The CDR3 extends over 16 amino acids. The germline CDR1 and CDR2 sequences are GTSNPN and SVGIG (reference sequence). Trimming removed 0 bases from V and 2 bases from J, with 13 bases in between. The DNA for the CDR3 is TGTGCCTGGAGTGTAAGAAGGGGCACCACTAATGAAAAACTGTTTTTT. Translated: CAWSVRRGTTNEKLFF.

The chain combines TRBV24-1 with TRBJ2-3; D remains unclear. This CDR3 spans 14 amino acids. Looked up from germline, CDR1 is KGHDR and CDR2 is SFDVKD. Between the trimmed V and J ends, which lost 5 bases and 0 bases, there was a span of 8 bases. Here the CDR3 reads CATSVGSSTDTQYF. The DNA for the CDR3 is TGTGCCACCAGTGTAGGGTCTAGCACAGATACGCAGTATTTT.

This rearrangement joins TRBV29-1 to TRBJ2-4; tentatively, D is TRBD1 or TRBD2 (6 bases each). V was trimmed by 1 base and J by 9 bases, leaving 13 bases between them. The CDR3 consists of 13 residues. Per germline, CDR1 SQVTM and CDR2 ANQGSEA. CDR3 in DNA: TGCAGCGTTGAAGTCCGAGGGGGAGGCATTCAGTACTTC. This translates into CSVEVRGGGIQYF. The variable domain in full, with the rest retrieved from reference TRBV29-1 and TRBJ2-4, is SAVISQKPSRDICQRGTSLTIQCQVDSQVTMMFWYRQQPGQSLTLIATANQGSEATYESGFVIDKFPISRPNLTFSTLTVSNMSPEDSSIYLCSVEVRGGGIQYFGAGTRLSVL.

This chain joins TRBV7-2 and TRBJ2-3; unclear D gene. The CDR3 consists of 12 residues. V dropped 6 bases and J dropped 0 bases, with 4 bases sitting between them. CDR1 is SGHTA, CDR2 FQGNSA, per germline. CDR3 loop: CASRASTDTQYF. CDR3 bases: TGTGCCAGCAGGGCTAGCACAGATACGCAGTATTTT.